This TCR beta chain was sequenced for a study of cytomegalovirus exposure and HLA in healthy donors (TCRdb year 2017). Background for the entire study: According to a later analysis, the roughly 130 validation repertoires were produced on the same platform as the roughly 600 repertoires of the first cohort. To predict cytomegalovirus infection status, the study brought together high-throughput TCR immunosequencing, statistical association of individual TCRs with disease status, and machine learning. The aim of the study was to test whether cataloging public T cell receptors could identify signatures of past pathogen exposure. Besides the first cohort of more than 650 subjects, a separate validation cohort made up of over 95 different subjects was used. Paper-wide results and their limitations: The study gave a list of some 150 TCR beta chains associated with cytomegalovirus. A later analysis had no HLA typing for the validation cohort, so co-occurrence there was scored across all 130 or so repertoires. Of the cluster scores, 85% to 95% were above 0 in a later analysis, which found that TCRs clustered in the first cohort also tended to co-occur in the 120 or so validation repertoires. Across donors, most TCR sequences were observed very rarely, whereas some public TCRs were present in many individuals. The authors suggested that the approach could potentially be generalized to other disease states and immunological phenotypes. The classifier was reported to diagnose cytomegalovirus status with high specificity and sensitivity in both the original and validation cohorts. A few of the identified cytomegalovirus-associated TCR beta chains were confirmed in vitro to be specific for cytomegalovirus antigens.

The protocol used for the library was the immunoSEQ multiplex PCR assay. Per the original workflow: A statistical classification framework was developed to diagnose cytomegalovirus status using the catalog of TCR beta chain sequences. Drawn from immuneACCESS, this table holds only the in-frame rearrangements with V and J called that TCRdb kept. Clones are partly lost; checked studies trace under half to an unresolved V gene and leave the rest unexplained. That table supplies the V and J calls and clone size; D and trimming were determined from the DNA. Recorded for this sample are roughly 260,000 clones; 90% of them occurred a single time. 0.35% to 0.45% of the sample is in the top ten clones. The CDR3 holds 15 amino acids from the cysteine to the phenylalanine. Only the CDR3 part of the read is kept: 45 bases, read in frame from the first base. CDR1 and CDR2 (SEHNR, FQNEAQ) derive from the germline V gene (reference sequence). Germline trimming: 7 bases from V, 0 bases from J; junction bases outside gene matches: 6.

Donors formed part of the validation cohort, which comprised over a hundred subjects and was distinct from the first cohort of under 800 subjects. A note on this clone: Its antigen is currently not known. Within one base of it there is no much larger clone, and no base qualities were kept.

The receptor was derived from a woman between 18 and 30 years old in good health and CMV-seronegative. Sequencing was carried out using PBMCs. The V and J genes are TRBV7-9 and TRBJ1-3, with 7 junctional bases fitting TRBD1. The CDR3 here reads CASIGTADSGNTIYF. The bases are TGTGCCAGCATCGGGACAGCGGACTCTGGAAACACCATATATTTT.